One and the same sample provided the 6 T cell receptor beta chains below, sequenced in a study of T cell responses to AZD1222 COVID-19 vaccine. Sequencing was performed with immunoSEQ multiplex PCR; in TCRdb, only in-frame clones are kept and a portion is missing. Of approximately 99,000 clones listed, about 85% were seen once; the top ten hold less than 3%. The sequencing used peripheral blood, collected on day 0 of AZD1222 vaccination. The source is an adult in good health.

The chain employs TRBV19 and TRBJ1-6; 7 nucleotides align to TRBD1. The germline V gene encodes CDR1 LNHDA and CDR2 SQIVND (reference sequence). The CDR3 spans 14 residues. Germline trimming cut 4 bases from V and 8 bases from J; bases unmatched to any gene: 5. DNA of the CDR3: TGTGCCAGTAGTAATCCGGGACAGTATTCACCCCTCCACTTT. Translated: CASSNPGQYSPLHF. Supplemented by reference TRBV19 and TRBJ1-6, the full variable domain reads DGGITQSPKYLFRKEGQNVTLSCEQNLNHDAMYWYRQDPGQGLRLIYYSQIVNDFQKGDIAEGYSVSREKKESFPLTVTSAQKNPTAFYLCASSNPGQYSPLHFGNGTRLTVT.

J is TRBJ1-2 and V is TRBV19; 10 nucleotides agree with TRBD1. Trimming at V came to 4 bases and at J to 6 bases, leaving 8 bases not matched to a gene. Per germline, CDR1 LNHDA and CDR2 SQIVND (reference sequence). This CDR3 spans 15 amino acids. For the CDR3, the DNA is TGTGCCAGTAGTACCGACTTGGGGACAGGGGATGGCTACACCTTC. Translating it yields CASSTDLGTGDGYTF.

This sequence joins TRBV7-2 and TRBJ1-4, with a weak D call TRBD1 (6 bases). V was cut by 4 bases and J by 0 bases, with 12 bases left in between. Looked up from germline, CDR1 is SGHTA and CDR2 is FQGNSA. The CDR3 is made up of 16 amino acids. CDR3 amino acids: CASSSGTLATNEKLFF. CDR3 nucleotides: TGTGCCAGCAGCTCCGGGACACTTGCAACTAATGAAAAACTGTTTTTT.

The J gene is TRBJ2-3, the V gene TRBV5-1; the D gene is possibly TRBD1 (6 bases). There are 15 residues in the CDR3. CDR1 is SGHRS, CDR2 YFSETQ, per germline. V shed 4 bases and J shed 4 bases, with 16 bases lying between them. The CDR3 is CASSLQGKGADTQYF. In DNA, the CDR3 is TGCGCCAGCAGCCTCCAGGGGAAGGGAGCAGATACGCAGTATTTT.

The rearrangement joins TRBV4-3 to TRBJ1-1; 9 bases agree with TRBD1. Germline CDR1 reads LGHNA; CDR2 reads YSLEER. The CDR3 covers 16 residues. V shed 4 bases and J 3 bases; nucleotides not matched to a gene: 9. Here the CDR3 reads CASSLSGTGSDTEAFF. The CDR3 DNA reads as TGCGCCAGCAGCCTTTCCGGGACAGGGTCGGACACTGAAGCTTTCTTT.

This clone came up once. DNA of the CDR3: TGTGCCAGCAGTTTCCAGCGGGGGGGAAACACCGGGGAGCTGTTTTTT. Protein: CASSFQRGGNTGELFF. The chain combines TRBV27 with TRBJ2-2; 10 nucleotides agree with TRBD2. V dropped 3 bases and J dropped 2; count of bases not matched to a gene: 3. The CDR3 has 16 amino acids. Per the germline V gene, CDR1 is MNHEY and CDR2 is SMNVEV (reference sequence).